The 14 T cell receptor beta chains presented below share a single source sample, sequenced in a study of vaccination and CD4 T cells after COVID-19 (dated by TCRdb to 2022 to 2024). No antigen is known for these receptors. Library preparation used PCR. Sequenced on an Illumina iSeq 100. DNA from cultured CD4+ T cells was subjected to TCR sequencing with the Oncomine TCR Beta short-read assay at the Johns Hopkins FTIC core. TCRdb took the public reads, trimmed them with fastp at Q25, ran MiXCR for clone calling and kept in-frame beta chains. Rows merge per CDR3 protein into single entries with the most common DNA and genes. This sample is represented by 5,500 to 7,000 distinct CDR3 sequences; around 19% of them were singletons. Jointly, the top ten make up less than 25% of the sample. The intended sense of this specimen's treatment or condition label: roughly nine-day PBMC culture with coronavirus spike peptide pools or control peptides (ViraFEST assay).

Input material: CD4+ T cells from blood, cultured in vitro. The receptors were sampled from a human donor who had recovered from COVID-19.

This clonotype has just a few counts. Germline is not matched at one junction end, which may reflect a read error. The CDR3 nucleotides are TGTGCCAGCACGGGGTATGACATCTATGGTTACACCTTC. Amino acid sequence: CASTGYDIYGYTF. The chain couples TRBV28 to TRBJ1-2; unclear D gene. The CDR3 has 13 amino acids. Germline V CDR1 and CDR2: MDHEN, SYDVKM.

Relative to its sample, this clonotype is medium-sized. This chain connects TRBV7-3 to TRBJ2-5; 10 bases map to TRBD1. The CDR3 runs to 16 residues. After removal of 1 base from V and 1 base from J, the junction contained 3 bases not matched to a gene. The germline gives CDR1 SGHTA, CDR2 FQGTGA. CDR3 sequence (DNA): TGTGCCAGCAGCTTAAAGGGGACAGGGGCCCAAGAGACCCAGTACTTC. Its translation is CASSLKGTGAQETQYF. Using reference TRBV7-3 and TRBJ2-5 for the parts outside the CDR3, the full variable domain is GAGVSQTPSNKVTEKGKYVELRCDPISGHTALYWYRQSLGQGPEFLIYFQGTGAADDSGLPNDRFFAVRPEGSVSTLKIQRTERGDSAVYLCASSLKGTGAQETQYFGPGTRLLVL.

This clonotype turned up a few times. The V gene is TRBV10-3, the J gene TRBJ2-7; D is perhaps TRBD1 or TRBD2 (5 bases each). V was shortened by 6 bases and J by 3 bases, with 24 bases between the two germline ends. The germline CDR1 and CDR2 sequences are ENHRY and SYGVKD. The CDR3 sequence is 17 residues long. The CDR3 nucleotides read TGTGCCATCAGCCTGGGTCGTCTGGGGGACGTTCACTACGAGCAGTACTTC. Translated, it gives CAISLGRLGDVHYEQYF.

This clonotype was seen only a few times. The chain combines TRBV4-2 with TRBJ2-7; 9 bases are shared with TRBD2. V lost 1 base to trimming and J lost 5 bases; unmatched junction nucleotides: 12. There are 17 residues in the CDR3. CDR1 and CDR2 from the germline V gene are LGHNA and YNFKEQ. This chain's CDR3 is CASSQGWGQTSGHEQYF. DNA for the CDR3: TGTGCCAGCAGCCAAGGGTGGGGCCAGACTAGCGGTCACGAGCAGTACTTC.

This clonotype was observed a handful of times. V and J are TRBV7-9 and TRBJ2-1; D is unresolved. This CDR3 contains 16 residues. V was trimmed by 2 bases and J by 0 bases, leaving 11 bases between them. CDR1 is SEHNR and CDR2 is FQNEAQ in the germline V gene (reference sequence). The CDR3 here is CASSLLRTNSYNEQFF. DNA for the CDR3: TGTGCCAGCAGCTTACTTCGGACCAACTCCTACAATGAGCAGTTCTTC.

This chain links TRBV11-1 with TRBJ1-1; tentatively, D is TRBD1 (6 bases). Germline CDR1 SGHAT, CDR2 FQDESV (reference sequence). CDR3 length: 15 amino acids. V lost 2 bases to trimming and J lost 0 bases, with 10 bases between them. CDR3 loop: CASSLLTGMNTEAFF. For the CDR3, the DNA is TGTGCCAGCAGCTTACTAACAGGGATGAACACTGAAGCTTTCTTT.

V gene TRBV19 combines with J gene TRBJ2-5; D remains unclear. The CDR3 spans 13 residues. V was shortened by 0 bases and J by 8 bases, with 10 bases between the two germline ends. The germline gives CDR1 LNHDA, CDR2 SQIVND (reference sequence). CDR3 region: CASSIDPWGTQYF. The CDR3, as DNA: TGTGCCAGTAGTATAGATCCCTGGGGAACCCAGTACTTC.

This clonotype is medium-sized by share. The chain has TRBV6-1 and TRBJ1-2; 7 nucleotides agree with TRBD1. With V trimmed by 6 bases and J by 6 bases, 7 bases remained unmatched. CDR1 is MNHNS, CDR2 SASEGT, per germline. This CDR3 spans 13 amino acids. CDR3 sequence reads: CASSLDRSDGYTF. Written as DNA, the CDR3 is TGTGCCAGCAGCCTGGACAGGTCCGATGGCTACACCTTC.

The V and J genes are TRBV28 and TRBJ1-2, with D unresolved. V lost 3 bases, J lost 3 bases, and 8 bases lay in between. CDR1 and CDR2 from the germline V gene are MDHEN and SYDVKM. The CDR3 spans 13 residues. CDR3 nucleotide sequence: TGTGCCAGCAGTTTCGGCCAGGACTATGGCTACACCTTC. Its translation is CASSFGQDYGYTF.

About this clonotype: This may stem from a read error, because a much larger clone lies one nucleotide away. V and J are TRBV27 and TRBJ2-2, with 7 bases aligning to TRBD1. The CDR3 extends over 15 amino acids. The junction had 9 bases not matched to a gene; V was cut back by 8 bases and J by 3 bases. Germline loops: CDR1 MNHEY, CDR2 SMNVEV (reference sequence). CDR3 bases: TGTGCCAGCGGTTCCGGAGACAGGGACACCGGGGAGCTGTTTTTT. Translation gives CASGSGDRDTGELFF.

This clonotype has just a few counts. This rearrangement joins TRBV15 to TRBJ2-3; TRBD2 aligns across 9 bases. CDR3 length: 15 residues. Germline-derived CDR1 and CDR2 are LNHNV and YYDKDF (reference sequence). J was trimmed by 6 bases and V by 2 bases; bases with no gene match: 6. CDR3 protein: CATSRRLAGMDTQYF. As DNA, the CDR3 is TGTGCCACCAGCAGAAGGCTAGCGGGAATGGATACGCAGTATTTT.

This clonotype was observed a few times. The V gene is TRBV24-1, the J gene TRBJ2-2; D gene uncertain. The CDR3 runs 14 residues. V was clipped by 1 base and J by 5 bases, with 7 bases between them. Looked up from germline, CDR1 is KGHDR and CDR2 is SFDVKD. This chain's CDR3 is CATSDFRVTGELFF. In nucleotides, the CDR3 is TGTGCCACCAGTGATTTTAGGGTGACCGGGGAGCTGTTTTTT.

This clonotype was detected only a few times. CDR3 protein: CASSQDSNQPQHF. The DNA for the CDR3 is TGTGCCAGCAGCCAGGACAGCAATCAGCCCCAGCATTTT. The chain employs TRBV7-3 and TRBJ1-5, with no clear D. The CDR3 extends over 13 amino acids. Germline V gives CDR1 SGHTA, CDR2 FQGTGA. Between the trimmed V and J ends, which lost 5 bases and 1 base, there was a span of 6 bases.

A remark on this clonotype: Being one base from a much bigger clone, this may be a read error. The V gene is TRBV20-1, the J gene TRBJ2-4; D possibly matches TRBD1 or TRBD2 (6 bases each). The CDR3 runs to 11 residues. Germline V gene data show CDR1 as DFQATT and CDR2 as SNEGSKA (reference sequence). This chain's CDR3 is CSASGGDIRYF. The CDR3 DNA reads as TGCAGTGCTAGTGGCGGGGACATTCGGTACTTC.